This T cell receptor (beta chain) originates from a study of T cell responses to AZD1222 COVID-19 vaccine (dated by TCRdb to the early 2020s). Context from the whole study: TCR sequencing was performed for roughly 240 trial participants, of whom around 200 were given two doses of AZD1222 and around 25 were given two doses of MenACWY control vaccine. Trial participants were enrolled by age into 18-55, 56-69 and 70-plus year subgroups, with approximately 160, 26 and 62 TCR-sequenced participants respectively. Beyond this particular receptor, the publication reports: In the small 56-69-year group, the increase in depth fell short of significance, most likely because of low power. A significant rise in spike-specific TCR breadth and depth was observed after two AZD1222 doses relative to day 0 and relative to MenACWY recipients. Vaccine-associated CD4 TCRs spanned the whole spike protein, with dominant responses in regions 160-218 and 743-854. Because no day 14 peak-response samples were available, the repertoires could be characterized only after the peak T cell response. Conclusions about previously exposed vaccinees are limited because only a handful of AZD1222 recipients were SARS-CoV-2 seropositive at baseline. Reportedly, close to half of the unique spike-specific TCRs recognized epitopes lying outside the regions that are mutated in the B.1.351 and B.1.1.7 variants. Participants were mostly white British, with more females than males. The authors suggested clonal diversity may have been underestimated.

The CDR3 regions of human TCRbeta chains were analyzed by immunosequencing. The study's own analysis went as follows. Repertoire TCRs were checked for matches against a reference library of SARS-CoV-2-specific TCRs that had been generated using the MIRA antigen-specificity platform. Breadth was defined as the fraction of unique TCRs that were SARS-CoV-2-associated. Depth was defined as the fraction of total T cells that were SARS-CoV-2-associated. Using the MIRA data, every spike-specific TCR was mapped to the spike region that the TCR reacted to and assigned to either a CD4 or a CD8 class. Log10-transformed breadth and depth values were compared by one-way ANOVA with Sidak's multiple comparisons tests. Entries here come from immuneACCESS through TCRdb and include only in-frame sequences with V and J called. Some clones fail to appear in such tables; in the studies checked, an unresolved V gene covers under half of the shortfall, and the cause of the remainder is unknown. The DNA gave D and trimming, while V, J and clone size come from that table. Here the sample has under 200,000 clones; around 90% occur a single time. The ten largest clonotypes hold roughly 1.1% of the sample.

From cysteine to phenylalanine, the CDR3 is 13 amino acids long. Only CDR3 DNA is held: 39 bases, read in frame from base 1. The germline V gene specifies ENHRY as CDR1 and SYGVKD as CDR2. V lost 7 bases and J lost 0 bases; the stretch between them is 9 bases long. The label giving this sample's time point can be read as: about 28 days (+/-7) after the second vaccine dose. AZD1222 recipients whose second dose came at about 4 weeks and those whose second dose came at about 12 weeks were combined into one group, since spike-specific TCR depth and breadth did not differ between the two schedules. The vaccinee samples were drawn from two UK trials, COV001 and COV002, one of which was a single-blind randomized controlled phase 2/3 trial testing AZD1222 (ChAdOx1 nCoV-19) in healthy adults. For TCRbeta chain sequencing, PBMC samples from trial participants were taken at day 0 and at day 28 after the second dose.

On this clone: No antigen is known for it. Base qualities were left out, and no much larger clone turns up one base away.

This sample comprised peripheral blood, obtained 28 days after the second AZD1222 dose. The source of this sequence is an adult who received the AZD1222 COVID-19 vaccine. The chain links TRBV10-3 with TRBJ1-1; no D segment can be confidently identified. The DNA sequence is as follows: TGTGCCATCAAAGGGCCGCTGAACACTGAAGCTTTCTTT. It is translated as CAIKGPLNTEAFF.